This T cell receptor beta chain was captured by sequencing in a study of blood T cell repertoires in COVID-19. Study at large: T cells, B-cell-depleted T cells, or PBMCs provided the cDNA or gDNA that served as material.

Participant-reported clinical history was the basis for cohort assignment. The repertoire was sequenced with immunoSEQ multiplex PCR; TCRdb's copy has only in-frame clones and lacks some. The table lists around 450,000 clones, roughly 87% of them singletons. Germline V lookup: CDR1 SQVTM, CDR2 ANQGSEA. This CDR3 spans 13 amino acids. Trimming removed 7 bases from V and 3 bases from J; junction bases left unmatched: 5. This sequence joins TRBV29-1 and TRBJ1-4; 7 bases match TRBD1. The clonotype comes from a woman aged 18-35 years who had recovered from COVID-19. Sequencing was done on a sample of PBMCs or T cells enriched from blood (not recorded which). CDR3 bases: TGCAGCGCCCGGGACAGCTCTAATGAAAAACTGTTTTTT. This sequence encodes CSARDSSNEKLFF.